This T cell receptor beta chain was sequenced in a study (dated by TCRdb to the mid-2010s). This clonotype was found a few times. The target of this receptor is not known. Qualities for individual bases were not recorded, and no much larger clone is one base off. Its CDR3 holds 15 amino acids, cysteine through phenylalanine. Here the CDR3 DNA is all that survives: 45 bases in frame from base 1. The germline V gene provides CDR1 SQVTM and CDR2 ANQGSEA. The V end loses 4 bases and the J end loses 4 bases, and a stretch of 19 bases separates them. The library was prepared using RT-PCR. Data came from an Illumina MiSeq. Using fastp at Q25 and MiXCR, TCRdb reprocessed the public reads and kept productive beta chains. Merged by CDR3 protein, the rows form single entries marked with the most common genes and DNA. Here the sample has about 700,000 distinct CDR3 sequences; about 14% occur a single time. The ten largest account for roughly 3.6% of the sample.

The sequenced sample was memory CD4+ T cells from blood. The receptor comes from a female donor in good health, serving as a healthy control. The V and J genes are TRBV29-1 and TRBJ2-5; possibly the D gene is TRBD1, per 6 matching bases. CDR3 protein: CSVGGGIDSRETQYF. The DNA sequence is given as TGCAGCGTTGGAGGGGGTATCGATTCTAGAGAGACCCAGTACTTC.